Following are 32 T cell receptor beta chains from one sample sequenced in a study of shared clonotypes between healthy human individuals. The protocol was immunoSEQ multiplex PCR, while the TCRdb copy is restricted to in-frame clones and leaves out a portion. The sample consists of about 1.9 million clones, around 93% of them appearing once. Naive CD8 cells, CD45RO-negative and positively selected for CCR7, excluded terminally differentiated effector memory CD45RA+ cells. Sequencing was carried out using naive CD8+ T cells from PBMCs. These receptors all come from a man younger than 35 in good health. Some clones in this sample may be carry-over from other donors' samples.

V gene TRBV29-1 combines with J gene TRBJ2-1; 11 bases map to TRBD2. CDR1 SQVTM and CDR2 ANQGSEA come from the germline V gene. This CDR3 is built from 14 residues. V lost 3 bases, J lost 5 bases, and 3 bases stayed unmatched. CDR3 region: CSVDKTSGNNEQFF. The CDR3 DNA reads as TGCAGCGTTGACAAGACTAGCGGGAACAATGAGCAGTTCTTC.

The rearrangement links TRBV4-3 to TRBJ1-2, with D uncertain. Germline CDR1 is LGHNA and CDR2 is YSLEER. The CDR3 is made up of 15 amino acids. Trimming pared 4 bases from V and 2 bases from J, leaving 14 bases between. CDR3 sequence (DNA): TGCGCCAGCAGCCCGGCCAGAGGCACCAACTATGGCTACACCTTC. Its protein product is CASSPARGTNYGYTF.

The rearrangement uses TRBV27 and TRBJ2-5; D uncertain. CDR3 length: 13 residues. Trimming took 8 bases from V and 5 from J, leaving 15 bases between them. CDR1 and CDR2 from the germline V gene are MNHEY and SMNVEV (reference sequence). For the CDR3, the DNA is TGTGCCAGCCGGCCCTTAGTTTGGGAGACCCAGTACTTC. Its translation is CASRPLVWETQYF.

This CDR3 reads CATSRRYYEQYF. The CDR3 DNA is TGTGCCACCAGCAGGAGATACTACGAGCAGTACTTC. The chain couples TRBV15 to TRBJ2-7; D is unclear. The germline CDR1 and CDR2 sequences are LNHNV and YYDKDF (reference sequence). V dropped 3 bases and J dropped 3 bases, with 6 bases sitting between them. The CDR3 length is 12 residues.

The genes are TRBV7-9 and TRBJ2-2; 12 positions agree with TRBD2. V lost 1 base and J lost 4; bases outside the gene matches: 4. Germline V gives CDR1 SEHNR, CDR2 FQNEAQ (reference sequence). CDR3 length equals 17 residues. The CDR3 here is CASSLGGLAGITGELFF. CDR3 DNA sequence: TGTGCCAGCAGCTTAGGCGGACTAGCGGGAATCACCGGGGAGCTGTTTTTT. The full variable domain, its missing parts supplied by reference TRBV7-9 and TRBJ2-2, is DTGVSQNPRHKITKRGQNVTFRCDPISEHNRLYWYRQTLGQGPEFLTYFQNEAQLEKSRLLSDRFSAERPKGSFSTLEIQRTEQGDSAMYLCASSLGGLAGITGELFFGEGSRLTVL.

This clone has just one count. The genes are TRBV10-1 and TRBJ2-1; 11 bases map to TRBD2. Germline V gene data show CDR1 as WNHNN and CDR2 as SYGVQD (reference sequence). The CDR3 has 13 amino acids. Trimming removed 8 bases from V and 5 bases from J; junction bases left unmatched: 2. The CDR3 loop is CASGGLADNEQFF. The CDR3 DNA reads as TGCGCCAGCGGGGGACTAGCGGACAATGAGCAGTTCTTC.

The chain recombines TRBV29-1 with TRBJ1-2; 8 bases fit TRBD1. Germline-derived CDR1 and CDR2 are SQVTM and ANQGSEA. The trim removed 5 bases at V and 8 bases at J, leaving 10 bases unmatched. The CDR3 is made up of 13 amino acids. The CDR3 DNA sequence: TGCAGCGTTCTACCCAGGACAGGGTTAGGCTACACCTTC. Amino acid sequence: CSVLPRTGLGYTF.

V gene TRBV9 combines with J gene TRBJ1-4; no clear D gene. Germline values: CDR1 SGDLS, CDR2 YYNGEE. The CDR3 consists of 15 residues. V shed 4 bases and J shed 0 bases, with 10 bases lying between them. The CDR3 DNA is TGTGCCAGCAGCCATATGGGGTCAACTAATGAAAAACTGTTTTTT. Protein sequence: CASSHMGSTNEKLFF.

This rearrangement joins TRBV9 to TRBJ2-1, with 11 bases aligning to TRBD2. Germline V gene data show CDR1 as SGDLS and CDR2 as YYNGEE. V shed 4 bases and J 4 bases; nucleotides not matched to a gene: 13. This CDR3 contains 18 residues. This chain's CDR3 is CASSLNPTGTSGYNEQFF. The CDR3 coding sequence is TGTGCCAGCAGCTTAAACCCCACCGGGACTAGCGGATACAATGAGCAGTTCTTC.

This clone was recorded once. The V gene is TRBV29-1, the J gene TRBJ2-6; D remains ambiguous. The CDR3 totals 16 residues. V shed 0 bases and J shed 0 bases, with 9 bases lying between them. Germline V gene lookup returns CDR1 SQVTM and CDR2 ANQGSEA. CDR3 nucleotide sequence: TGCAGCGTTGAAGACCGACGCCTCTCTGGGGCCAACGTCCTGACTTTC. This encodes CSVEDRRLSGANVLTF.

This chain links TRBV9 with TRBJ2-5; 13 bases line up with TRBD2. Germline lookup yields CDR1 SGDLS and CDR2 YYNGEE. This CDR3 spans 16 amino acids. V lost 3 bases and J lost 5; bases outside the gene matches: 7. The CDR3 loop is CASSARTSGSRETQYF. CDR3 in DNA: TGTGCCAGCAGCGCTCGGACTAGCGGGAGTAGGGAGACCCAGTACTTC.

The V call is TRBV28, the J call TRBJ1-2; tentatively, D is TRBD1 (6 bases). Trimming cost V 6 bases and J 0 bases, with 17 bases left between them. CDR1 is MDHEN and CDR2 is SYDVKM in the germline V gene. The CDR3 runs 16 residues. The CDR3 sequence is CASRSPRDNANYGYTF. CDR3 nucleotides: TGTGCCAGCAGATCACCGCGGGACAACGCTAACTATGGCTACACCTTC.

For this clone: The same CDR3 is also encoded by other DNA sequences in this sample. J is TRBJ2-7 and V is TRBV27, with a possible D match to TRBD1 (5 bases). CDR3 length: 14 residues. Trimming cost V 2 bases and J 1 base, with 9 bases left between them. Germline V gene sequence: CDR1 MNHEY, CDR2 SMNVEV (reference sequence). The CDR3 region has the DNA TGTGCCAGCAGTTTAGGCGACAGTTCCTACGAGCAGTACTTC. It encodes CASSLGDSSYEQYF.

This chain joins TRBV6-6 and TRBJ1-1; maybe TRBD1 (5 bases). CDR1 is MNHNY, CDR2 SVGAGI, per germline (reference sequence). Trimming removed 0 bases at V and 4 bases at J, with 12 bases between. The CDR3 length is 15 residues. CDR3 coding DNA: TGTGCCAGCAGTTACTCGGCAGGGTGGACCACTGAAGCTTTCTTT. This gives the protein CASSYSAGWTTEAFF.

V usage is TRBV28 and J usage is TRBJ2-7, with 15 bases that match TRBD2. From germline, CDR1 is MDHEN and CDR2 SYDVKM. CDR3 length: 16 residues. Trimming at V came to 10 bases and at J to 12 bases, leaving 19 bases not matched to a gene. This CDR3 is CATELSPTGTSGGPYF. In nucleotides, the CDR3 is TGTGCCACCGAGTTATCCCCTACCGGGACTAGCGGGGGGCCGTACTTC.

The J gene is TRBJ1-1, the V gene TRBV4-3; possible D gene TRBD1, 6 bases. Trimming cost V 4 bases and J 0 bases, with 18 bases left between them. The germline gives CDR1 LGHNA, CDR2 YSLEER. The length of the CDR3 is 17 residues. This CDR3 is CASSPRSTGWVNTEAFF. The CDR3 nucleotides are TGCGCCAGCAGCCCCCGCTCGACAGGATGGGTGAACACTGAAGCTTTCTTT.

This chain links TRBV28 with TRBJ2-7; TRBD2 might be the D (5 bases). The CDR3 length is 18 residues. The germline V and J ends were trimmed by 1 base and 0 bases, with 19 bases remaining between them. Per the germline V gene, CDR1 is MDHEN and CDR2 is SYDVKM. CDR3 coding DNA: TGTGCCAGCAGTTTATCGCCAGGAGGTAGTCTAGCCTCCTACGAGCAGTACTTC. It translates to CASSLSPGGSLASYEQYF. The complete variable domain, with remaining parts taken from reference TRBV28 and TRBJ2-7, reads DVKVTQSSRYLVKRTGEKVFLECVQDMDHENMFWYRQDPGLGLRLIYFSYDVKMKEKGDIPEGYSVSREKKERFSLILESASTNQTSMYLCASSLSPGGSLASYEQYFGPGTRLTVT.

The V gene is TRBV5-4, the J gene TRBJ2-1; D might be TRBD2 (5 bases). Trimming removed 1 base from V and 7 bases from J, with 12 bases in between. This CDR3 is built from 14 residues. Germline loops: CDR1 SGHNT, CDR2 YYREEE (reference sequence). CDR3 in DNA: TGTGCCAGCAGCTTGTACCGGGGAGTAAATGAGCAGTTCTTC. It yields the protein CASSLYRGVNEQFF. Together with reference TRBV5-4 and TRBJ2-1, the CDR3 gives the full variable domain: ETGVTQSPTHLIKTRGQQVTLRCSSQSGHNTVSWYQQALGQGPQFIFQYYREEENGRGNFPPRFSGLQFPNYSSELNVNALELDDSALYLCASSLYRGVNEQFFGPGTRLTVL.

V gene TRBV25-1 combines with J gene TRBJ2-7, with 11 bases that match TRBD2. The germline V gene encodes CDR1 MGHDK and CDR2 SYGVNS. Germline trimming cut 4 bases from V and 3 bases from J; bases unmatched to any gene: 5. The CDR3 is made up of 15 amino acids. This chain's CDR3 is CASSVWTSGRYEQYF. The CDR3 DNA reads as TGTGCCAGCAGTGTTTGGACTAGCGGGCGCTACGAGCAGTACTTC.

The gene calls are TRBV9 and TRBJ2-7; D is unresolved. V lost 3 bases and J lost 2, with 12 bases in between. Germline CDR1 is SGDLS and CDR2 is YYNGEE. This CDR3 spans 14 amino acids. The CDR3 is CASSGSPGPYEQYF. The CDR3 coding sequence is TGTGCCAGCAGCGGATCCCCCGGGCCCTACGAGCAGTACTTC.

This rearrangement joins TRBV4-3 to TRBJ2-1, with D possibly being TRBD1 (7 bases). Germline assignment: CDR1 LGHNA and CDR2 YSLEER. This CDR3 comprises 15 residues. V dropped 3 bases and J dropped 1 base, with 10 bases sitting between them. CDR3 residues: CASSQRDSSYNEQFF. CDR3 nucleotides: TGCGCCAGCAGCCAGCGGGACAGTTCCTACAATGAGCAGTTCTTC.

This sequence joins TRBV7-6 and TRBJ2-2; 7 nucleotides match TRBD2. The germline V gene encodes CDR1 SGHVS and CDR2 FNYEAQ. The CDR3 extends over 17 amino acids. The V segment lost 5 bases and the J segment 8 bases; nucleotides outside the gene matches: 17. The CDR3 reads CASSPAWRERQLGELFF. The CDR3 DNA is TGTGCCAGCAGCCCAGCTTGGCGGGAGCGTCAACTAGGGGAGCTGTTTTTT.

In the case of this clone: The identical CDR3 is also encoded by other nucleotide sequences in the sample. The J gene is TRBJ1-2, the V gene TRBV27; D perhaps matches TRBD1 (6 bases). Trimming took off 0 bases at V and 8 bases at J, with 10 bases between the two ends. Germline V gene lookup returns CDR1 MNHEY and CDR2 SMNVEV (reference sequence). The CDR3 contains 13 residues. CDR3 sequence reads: CASSLSPGAGYTF. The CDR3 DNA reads TGTGCCAGCAGTTTATCACCGGGGGCGGGCTACACCTTC.

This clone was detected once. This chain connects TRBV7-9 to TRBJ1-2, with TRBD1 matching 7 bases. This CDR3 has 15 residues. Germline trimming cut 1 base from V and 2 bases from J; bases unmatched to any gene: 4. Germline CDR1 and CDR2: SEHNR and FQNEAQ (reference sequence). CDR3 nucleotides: TGTGCCAGCAGCTTAGTCGGACAGGAGAACTATGGCTACACCTTC. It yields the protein CASSLVGQENYGYTF.

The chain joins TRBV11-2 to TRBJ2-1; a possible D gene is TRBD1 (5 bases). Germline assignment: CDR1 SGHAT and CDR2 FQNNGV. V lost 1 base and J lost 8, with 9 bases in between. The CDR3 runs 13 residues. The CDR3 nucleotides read TGTGCCAGCAGCTTAGGATCCAGGGATGAGCAGTTCTTC. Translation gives CASSLGSRDEQFF.

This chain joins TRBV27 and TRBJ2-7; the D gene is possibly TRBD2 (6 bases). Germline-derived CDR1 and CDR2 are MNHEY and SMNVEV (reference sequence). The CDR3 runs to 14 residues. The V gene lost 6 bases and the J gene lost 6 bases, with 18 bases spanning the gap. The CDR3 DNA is TGTGCCAGCAGCGAGGGGCGGGGTTTGAGCGAGCAGTACTTC. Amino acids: CASSEGRGLSEQYF.

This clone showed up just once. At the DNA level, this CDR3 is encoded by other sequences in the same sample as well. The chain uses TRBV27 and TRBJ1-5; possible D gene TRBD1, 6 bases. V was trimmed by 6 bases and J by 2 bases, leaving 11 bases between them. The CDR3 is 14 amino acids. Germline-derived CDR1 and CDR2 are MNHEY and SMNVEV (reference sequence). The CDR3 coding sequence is TGTGCCAGCAGCCTGACAGGTGGCAATCAGCCCCAGCATTTT. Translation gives CASSLTGGNQPQHF.

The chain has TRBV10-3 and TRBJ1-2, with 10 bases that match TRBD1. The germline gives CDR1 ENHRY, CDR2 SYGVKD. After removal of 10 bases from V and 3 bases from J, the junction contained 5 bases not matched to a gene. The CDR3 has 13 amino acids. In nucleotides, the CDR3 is TGTGCCACCCGGACAGGGGGGGACTATGGCTACACCTTC. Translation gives CATRTGGDYGYTF.

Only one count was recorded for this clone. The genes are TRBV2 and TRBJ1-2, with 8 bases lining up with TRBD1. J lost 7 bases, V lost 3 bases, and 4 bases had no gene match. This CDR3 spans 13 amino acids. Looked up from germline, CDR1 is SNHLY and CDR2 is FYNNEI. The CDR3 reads CASSDRGRFGYTF. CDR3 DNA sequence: TGTGCCAGCAGTGACAGGGGGCGTTTTGGCTACACCTTC.

CDR3: CASSRLREGPETQYF. The CDR3 nucleotides are TGTGCCAGCAGTCGGCTGAGGGAGGGCCCAGAGACCCAGTACTTC. This chain connects TRBV27 to TRBJ2-5; 7 bases agree with TRBD2. Trimming took 5 bases from V and 4 from J; bases not matched to a gene: 10. The CDR3 consists of 15 residues. Per germline, CDR1 MNHEY and CDR2 SMNVEV (reference sequence).

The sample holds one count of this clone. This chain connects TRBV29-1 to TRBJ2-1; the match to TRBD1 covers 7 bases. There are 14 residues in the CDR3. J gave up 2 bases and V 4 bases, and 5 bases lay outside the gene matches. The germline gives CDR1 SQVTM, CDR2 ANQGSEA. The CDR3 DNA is TGCAGCGTTGTCAGGGGGAACCCCTACAATGAGCAGTTCTTC. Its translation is CSVVRGNPYNEQFF.

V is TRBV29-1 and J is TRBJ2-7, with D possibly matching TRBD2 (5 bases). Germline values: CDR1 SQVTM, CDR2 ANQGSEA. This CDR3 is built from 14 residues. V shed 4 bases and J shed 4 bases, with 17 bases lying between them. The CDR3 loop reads CSVAGLASTYEQYF. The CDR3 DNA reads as TGCAGCGTTGCCGGGCTAGCCTCCACGTACGAGCAGTACTTC.